These T cell receptor beta chains were read from a single sample in a study of cytomegalovirus exposure and HLA in healthy donors. Method: immunoSEQ multiplex PCR; TCRdb's copy keeps in-frame clones and lacks some. The table lists 150,000 to 180,000 clones, about 83% of them singletons. The sequenced material came from PBMCs. These receptors originate from a woman between 35 and 50 years old in good health and CMV-seronegative. The CDR3 runs from the conserved cysteine through the conserved F or W. Each record gives: J gene, clone size, V gene, D gene, CDR3 protein, CDR3 DNA. A D gene is named only where the DNA matches it firmly. Only part of the rows carry a size: once, few, many, or a class if the clone is expanded.

TRBJ2-3 - TRBV6-5 - CASSLRTSTDTQYF TGTGCCAGCAGTTTACGGACTAGCACAGATACGCAGTATTTT
TRBJ2-7 - TRBV7-9 - CASSLILPRDEQYF TGTGCCAGCAGCTTAATACTGCCCCGGGACGAGCAGTACTTC
TRBJ2-2 - TRBV28 TRBD2 CASSFRPGGHGELFF TGTGCCAGCAGTTTCCGCCCGGGAGGCCACGGGGAGCTGTTTTTT
TRBJ2-7 once TRBV7-9 - CASSLFERAYEQYF TGTGCCAGCAGCTTATTTGAGCGGGCCTACGAGCAGTACTTC
TRBJ2-7 - TRBV6-5 - CASSGVGEQYF TGTGCCAGCAGCGGGGTGGGAGAGCAGTACTTC
TRBJ1-2 - TRBV6-1 - CASSEAGGTYGYTF TGTGCCAGCAGTGAAGCGGGAGGGACTTATGGCTACACCTTC
TRBJ2-5 - TRBV5-1 - CASRQGFQETQYF TGCGCCAGCCGGCAGGGATTCCAAGAGACCCAGTACTTC
TRBJ1-6 - TRBV7-2 - CASSLAVPGNSPLHF TGTGCCAGCAGCTTAGCGGTACCGGGAAATTCACCCCTCCACTTT
TRBJ2-5 - TRBV5-8 - CASSLIVGETQYF TGTGCCAGCAGCTTAATTGTCGGTGAGACCCAGTACTTC
TRBJ2-7 few TRBV4-2 TRBD1 CASSLQGDLYEQYF TGTGCCAGCAGCCTACAGGGGGATTTGTACGAGCAGTACTTC
TRBJ1-1 - TRBV10-3 TRBD1 CAISGEGAGTEAFF TGTGCCATCAGTGGTGAGGGGGCGGGCACTGAAGCTTTCTTT
TRBJ1-2 few TRBV28 - CASTLGGFSGGYTF TGTGCCAGCACCCTGGGGGGGTTTTCGGGAGGCTACACCTTC
TRBJ2-1 - TRBV7-9 TRBD2 CASATTSGRYNEQFF TGTGCCAGCGCAACGACTAGCGGTAGATACAATGAGCAGTTCTTC
TRBJ1-2 few TRBV14 - CASSSQQGSGYTF TGTGCCAGCAGCTCCCAACAGGGTAGTGGCTACACCTTC
TRBJ1-1 - TRBV9 - CASSVGLGRWTEGNTEAFF TGTGCCAGCAGCGTAGGGCTGGGAAGGTGGACAGAGGGGAACACTGAAGCTTTCTTT
TRBJ2-7 - TRBV5-1 TRBD1 CASSLVGTGPGKQYF TGCGCCAGCAGCTTGGTGGGGACAGGGCCCGGAAAGCAGTACTTC
TRBJ1-5 - TRBV5-1 - CASSPGGGVQPQHF TGCGCCAGCAGCCCTGGTGGGGGGGTTCAGCCCCAGCATTTT
TRBJ1-5 - TRBV7-9 - CASSWGGSYSNQPQHF TGTGCCAGCAGCTGGGGGGGCAGCTATAGCAATCAGCCCCAGCATTTT
TRBJ1-2 - TRBV4-1 - CASSQDVVAGRGYTF TGCGCCAGCAGCCAAGATGTTGTAGCAGGGCGAGGCTACACCTTC
TRBJ1-1 few TRBV5-8 - CASSLQGNTEAFF TGTGCCAGCAGCCTACAGGGGAACACTGAAGCTTTCTTT
TRBJ2-7 once TRBV6-5 - CASSYVPSVPYEQYF TGTGCCAGCAGTTACGTCCCCTCCGTCCCCTACGAGCAGTACTTC
TRBJ2-3 once TRBV30 - CAWSVAGGSTDTQYF TGTGCCTGGAGTGTAGCAGGGGGGTCCACAGATACGCAGTATTTT
TRBJ2-5 - TRBV5-8 TRBD2 CASSLLAGGETQYF TGTGCCAGCAGCTTACTAGCGGGAGGCGAGACCCAGTACTTC
TRBJ2-1 once TRBV7-9 - CASSHPSSTGESYNEQFF TGTGCCAGCAGCCACCCCTCTAGTACGGGAGAATCCTACAATGAGCAGTTCTTC
TRBJ1-2 - TRBV19 - CASSIPPEHYTF TGTGCCAGTAGTATCCCCCCCGAGCACTACACCTTC
TRBJ2-6 - TRBV19 - CASSESGANVLTF TGTGCCAGTAGTGAGTCTGGGGCCAACGTCCTGACTTTC
TRBJ1-1 - TRBV4-1 - CASSQVRGRSLANTEAFF TGCGCCAGCAGCCAAGTTCGGGGTCGAAGCTTGGCGAACACTGAAGCTTTCTTT
TRBJ1-1 - TRBV6-5 - CASSFQQGSTEAFF TGTGCCAGCAGTTTCCAACAGGGAAGTACTGAAGCTTTCTTT
TRBJ2-1 - TRBV18 TRBD1 CASSPMTGGGDEQFF TGTGCCAGCTCACCGATGACAGGGGGAGGCGATGAGCAGTTCTTC
TRBJ1-5 - TRBV5-6 TRBD1 CASSSGTGVDQPQHF TGTGCCAGCAGCTCCGGGACAGGGGTCGACCAGCCCCAGCATTTT
TRBJ1-5 - TRBV25-1 TRBD1 CASSDLTGQGAGQPQHF TGTGCCAGCAGTGACCTGACGGGACAGGGGGCCGGGCAGCCCCAGCATTTT